The 11 T cell receptor beta chains in this list originate from one sample, sequenced in a study of cytomegalovirus exposure and HLA in healthy donors. PCR used 60 Vbeta primers and 13 Jbeta primers. Measured with immunoSEQ multiplex PCR; TCRdb has only the in-frame clones, and not every one. The sample records some 200,000 clones, roughly 80% being singletons. Specimen: PBMCs. The receptor set was obtained from a woman between 45 and 60 years old in good health and CMV-seropositive.

The CDR3 sequence is CASSESGETQYF. The CDR3 bases are TGTGCCAGCAGTGAGAGTGGAGAGACCCAGTACTTC. V and J are TRBV2 and TRBJ2-5; D not resolved. Germline loops: CDR1 SNHLY, CDR2 FYNNEI. The CDR3 has 12 residues. Trimming shortened V by 3 bases and J by 4 bases, and 6 bases separated the two germline ends. Complete variable domain (other parts from reference TRBV2 and TRBJ2-5): EPEVTQTPSHQVTQMGQEVILRCVPISNHLYFYWYRQILGQKVEFLVSFYNNEISEKSEIFDDQFSVERPDGSNFTLKIRSTKLEDSAMYFCASSESGETQYFGPGTRLLVL.

The V gene is TRBV6-1, the J gene TRBJ1-2; 11 bases map to TRBD1. V gave up 0 bases and J gave up 8 bases; unmatched junction bases: 8. The germline V gene has CDR1 MNHNS and CDR2 SASEGT. This CDR3 spans 16 amino acids. In nucleotides, the CDR3 is TGTGCCAGCAGTGAAGCCCCTGGACAGGGGGCGGTAGGCTACACCTTC. It encodes CASSEAPGQGAVGYTF.

This clone occurred a few times. This chain uses TRBV6-5 with TRBJ2-6; D is possibly TRBD2 (6 bases). The V end lost 7 bases, the J end lost 0 bases, and 10 bases lay between the germline ends. There are 15 residues in the CDR3. Per the germline V gene, CDR1 is MNHEY and CDR2 is SVGAGI. This chain's CDR3 is CASTWGVSGANVLTF. The CDR3 DNA follows: TGTGCCAGCACCTGGGGGGTCTCTGGGGCCAACGTCCTGACTTTC.

The J gene is TRBJ1-3, the V gene TRBV6-1, with 8 bases that match TRBD1. V trimming: 8 bases; J trimming: 0 bases; junction bases outside the gene matches: 6. The CDR3 consists of 15 residues. CDR1 and CDR2 from the germline V gene are MNHNS and SASEGT. In DNA form, the CDR3 reads TGTGCCAGCGGCGACAGGGGAAGCTCTGGAAACACCATATATTTT. The encoded protein is CASGDRGSSGNTIYF.

This clone occurred once. V is TRBV7-9 and J is TRBJ2-1; 8 bases map to TRBD2. Trimming took 6 bases from V and 6 from J; bases not matched to a gene: 7. Germline values: CDR1 SEHNR, CDR2 FQNEAQ (reference sequence). The length of the CDR3 is 14 residues. CDR3 coding DNA: TGTGCCAGCAGACTGTCCGGGACTAGCAATGAGCAGTTCTTC. Protein sequence: CASRLSGTSNEQFF.

V usage is TRBV29-1 and J usage is TRBJ2-7; D is possibly TRBD2 (5 bases). CDR1 and CDR2 from the germline V gene are SQVTM and ANQGSEA. This CDR3 comprises 12 residues. V lost 6 bases and J lost 3, with 12 bases in between. This chain's CDR3 is CSVPGGNYEQYF. As DNA, the CDR3 is TGCAGCGTACCTGGAGGAAACTACGAGCAGTACTTC.

The V gene is TRBV18, the J gene TRBJ2-7, with D possibly being TRBD2 (6 bases). Germline values: CDR1 KGHSH, CDR2 LQKENI. The CDR3 consists of 14 residues. V was shortened by 5 bases and J by 3 bases, with 14 bases between the two germline ends. In DNA form, the CDR3 reads TGTGCCAGCTCAGTGGCCGGGGGTAACTACGAGCAGTACTTC. It encodes CASSVAGGNYEQYF.

The V and J genes are TRBV5-1 and TRBJ1-4; the D gene is possibly TRBD1 (6 bases). Germline CDR1 is SGHRS and CDR2 is YFSETQ. The V gene lost 5 bases and the J gene lost 1 base, with 9 bases spanning the gap. This CDR3 is 14 amino acids long. The CDR3 loop is CASRPGVTNEKLFF. DNA for the CDR3: TGCGCCAGCAGACCAGGGGTAACTAATGAAAAACTGTTTTTT.

The chain uses TRBV6-5 and TRBJ2-2; 9 bases line up with TRBD2. The germline CDR1 and CDR2 sequences are MNHEY and SVGAGI. J gave up 5 bases and V 5 bases, and 3 bases lay outside the gene matches. There are 14 residues in the CDR3. CDR3 protein: CASSRLADTGELFF. DNA of the CDR3: TGTGCCAGCAGTCGACTAGCGGATACCGGGGAGCTGTTTTTT.

The rearrangement joins TRBV19 to TRBJ2-4; 10 bases match TRBD1. Trimming cost V 4 bases and J 7 bases; bases outside gene matches: 10. This CDR3 has 16 residues. The germline CDR1 and CDR2 sequences are LNHDA and SQIVND (reference sequence). CDR3 amino acids: CASSRLTGGRLNIQYF. CDR3 coding DNA: TGTGCCAGTAGTAGATTGACAGGGGGCCGGTTGAACATTCAGTACTTC.

The CDR3 DNA reads as TGCGCCAGCAGCTTGGCACTGCAAGAGACCCAGTACTTC. Translation: CASSLALQETQYF. The chain combines TRBV5-1 with TRBJ2-5; D call uncertain. The CDR3 is 13 amino acids. CDR1 SGHRS and CDR2 YFSETQ come from the germline V gene. V was clipped by 0 bases and J by 2 bases, with 5 bases between them.